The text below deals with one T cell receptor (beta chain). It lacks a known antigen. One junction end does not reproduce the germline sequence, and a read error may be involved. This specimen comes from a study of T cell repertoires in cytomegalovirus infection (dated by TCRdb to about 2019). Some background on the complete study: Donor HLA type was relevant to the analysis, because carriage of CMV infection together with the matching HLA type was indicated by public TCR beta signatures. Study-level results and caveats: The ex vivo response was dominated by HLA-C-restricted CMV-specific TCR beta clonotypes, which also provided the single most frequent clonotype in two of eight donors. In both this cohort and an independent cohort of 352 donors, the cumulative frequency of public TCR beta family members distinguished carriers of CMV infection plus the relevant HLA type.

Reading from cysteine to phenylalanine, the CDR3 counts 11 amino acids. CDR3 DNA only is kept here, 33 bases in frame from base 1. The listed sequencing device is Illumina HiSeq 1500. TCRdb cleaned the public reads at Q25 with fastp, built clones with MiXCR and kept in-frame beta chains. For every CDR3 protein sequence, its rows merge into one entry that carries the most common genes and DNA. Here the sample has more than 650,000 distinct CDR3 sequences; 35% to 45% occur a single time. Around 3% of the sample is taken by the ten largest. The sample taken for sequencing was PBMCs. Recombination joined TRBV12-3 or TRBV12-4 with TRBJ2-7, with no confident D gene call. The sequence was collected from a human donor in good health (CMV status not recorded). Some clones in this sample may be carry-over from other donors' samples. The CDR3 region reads CASSFQYEPYF. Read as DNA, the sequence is TGTGCCAGCAGTTTCCAATACGAGCCGTACTTC.